The rows below give T cell receptor beta chains drawn from one sample of a study of shared clonotypes between healthy human individuals. Some clones are missing from TCRdb's copy, which holds only in-frame ones; the method was immunoSEQ multiplex PCR. The profile covers a few million clones, with more than 90% appearing a single time and over 0.12% taken by the ten largest. Sequenced: naive CD4+ T cells sorted from blood. The receptors were gathered from a man aged 18 to 35 in good health. CDR3s include the opening cysteine and the closing phenylalanine or tryptophan.

V,CDR3
TRBV6-1,CASSDGTASYNSPLHF
TRBV7-9,CASSSFQLRDNNEQYF
TRBV5-8,CASSFWAF
TRBV2,CASSEDRGGETQYF
TRBV9,CASSTLGTGGQETQYF
TRBV18,CASSPQGGEQYF
TRBV7-2,CASSTRDRGITNEKLFF
TRBV27,CASSLSGGSYEQYF
TRBV10-3,CAISAQGNTGELFF
TRBV10-3,CAISRQSYGYTF
TRBV9,CASSVAGNQETQYF
TRBV5-6,CASSPRDRGANYGYTF
TRBV5-1,CASSLVGQHYEQYF
TRBV2,CASRLRGTQYF
TRBV15,CATSTDQNTEAFF
TRBV2,CASGEGTEAFF
TRBV2,CASSKLESNQPQHF
TRBV5-6,CASSLNEQFF
TRBV30,CAVDSGVNTEAFF
TRBV18,CASSTTGTATLEQYF
TRBV6-1,CASSEGDRAYEQYF
TRBV30,CAWNQGIAYNSPLHF
TRBV29-1,CSVGWASRAFF
TRBV19,CASSISSRQDNSPLHF
TRBV2,CASSLSRTGPYEQYF
TRBV30,CALEGLAPYEQYF
TRBV9,CASSVVAGGPNEQFF
TRBV6-1,CASGRGLGNSPLHF
TRBV6-6,CASSTGQAHYGYTF
TRBV28,CASTSVNQPQHF
TRBV11-2,CASSSGGHTYNEQFF
TRBV30,CAWSVGTGNGYTF
TRBV14,CASSLAEGSVERRAEAFF
TRBV28,CASSLAGGNYGYTF
TRBV4-1,CASSQEAALNTGELFF
TRBV28,CASSPPGGAPGELFF
TRBV6-5,CASSHGQFIYEQYF
TRBV7-2,CASSPLGGGFLEQYF
TRBV11-2,CASSLDRAGGDSPLHF
TRBV7-2,CASSLIRGAGRTDTQYF
TRBV7-2,CASSLAPGLGSEQYF
TRBV18,CASSPQGADTGELFF
TRBV5-6,CASSLGSLGRDSPLHF
TRBV4-3,CASSQSTKAGGTEAFF
TRBV18,CASSLLSSGSGSGELFF
TRBV28,CASSVLPGTTLSNQPQHF
TRBV18,CASSPLGSTDTQYF
TRBV6-1,CASSGGLQNTEAFF
TRBV29-1,CSVVGGAKNIQYF
TRBV12-5,CASGPGQGAAYEQYF
TRBV28,CASSLKLNYNSPLHF
TRBV6-1,CASSESLGHHYEQYF
TRBV6-5,CASRLEGLRQETQYF
TRBV6-5,CASSYSQRGFQETQYF
TRBV19,CASSIKIWTGNVKDSNTEAFF
TRBV5-1,CASSLVSGGFGNTIYF
TRBV11-2,CASSLDRGAGEAFF
TRBV2,CASGLLAASETQYF
TRBV7-2,CASIPDGVYGYTF
TRBV6-5,CASSEGQGRNGYTF